Following are 32 T cell receptor beta chains from one sample sequenced in a study of blood T cell repertoires in COVID-19. Measured with immunoSEQ multiplex PCR; TCRdb has only the in-frame clones, and not every one. The sample holds hundreds of thousands of clones, roughly 90% seen once. The sample comprised PBMCs or T cells enriched from blood (not recorded which). These receptors all come from a man aged 55-75 years who had recovered from COVID-19.

The chain recombines TRBV7-6 with TRBJ2-7, with TRBD1 matching 7 bases. Germline assignment: CDR1 SGHVS and CDR2 FNYEAQ. J gave up 5 bases and V 5 bases, and 15 bases lay outside the gene matches. This CDR3 is built from 16 residues. CDR3 sequence reads: CASSRNSGTEVDEQYF. The DNA for the CDR3 is TGTGCCAGCAGCAGAAACTCCGGGACAGAGGTAGACGAGCAGTACTTC. The whole variable domain, filled in from reference TRBV7-6 and TRBJ2-7, reads GAGVSQSPRYKVTKRGQDVALRCDPISGHVSLYWYRQALGQGPEFLTYFNYEAQQDKSGLPNDRFSAERPEGSISTLTIQRTEQRDSAMYRCASSRNSGTEVDEQYFGPGTRLTVT.

The chain employs TRBV13 and TRBJ2-5; D gene unclear. Trimming pared 0 bases from V and 3 bases from J, leaving 5 bases between. CDR1 is PRHDT and CDR2 is FYEKMQ in the germline V gene (reference sequence). This CDR3 is 13 amino acids long. The CDR3 reads CASSLGQKETQYF. The CDR3 bases are TGTGCCAGCAGCTTAGGACAGAAAGAGACCCAGTACTTC.

This clone appeared a single time. The chain recombines TRBV19 with TRBJ1-1; 9 positions agree with TRBD1. The CDR3 has 14 residues. V shed 5 bases, J shed 6 bases, and the junction held 7 bases outside the gene matches. Germline V CDR1 and CDR2: LNHDA, SQIVND (reference sequence). Here the CDR3 reads CASSAGQGYAEAFF. CDR3 DNA sequence: TGTGCCAGTAGTGCCGGACAGGGGTACGCTGAAGCTTTCTTT.

The V gene is TRBV7-9, the J gene TRBJ1-3; no definite D call. The germline V gene encodes CDR1 SEHNR and CDR2 FQNEAQ (reference sequence). Trimming shortened V by 3 bases and J by 0 bases, and 12 bases separated the two germline ends. There are 16 residues in the CDR3. The CDR3 is CASSFRGPSSGNTIYF. In DNA, the CDR3 is TGTGCCAGCAGCTTCCGAGGGCCCAGCTCTGGAAACACCATATATTTT.

V and J are TRBV6-5 and TRBJ1-1; TRBD1 aligns across 10 bases. The germline V gene has CDR1 MNHEY and CDR2 SVGAGI. V shed 5 bases, J shed 8 bases, and the junction held 11 bases outside the gene matches. The CDR3 loop spans 15 amino acids. CDR3 nucleotides: TGTGCCAGCAGTACCCCGGGACAGGGGTTGCGGGAAGCTTTCTTT. Amino acids: CASSTPGQGLREAFF.

This chain connects TRBV7-9 to TRBJ1-4; tentatively, D is TRBD1 (6 bases). Germline CDR1 SEHNR, CDR2 FQNEAQ (reference sequence). V gave up 5 bases and J gave up 0 bases, with 10 bases separating them. The CDR3 covers 15 residues. For the CDR3, the DNA is TGTGCCAGCAGCCCCAGGGGTGCAACTAATGAAAAACTGTTTTTT. Protein sequence: CASSPRGATNEKLFF.

In its sample, this clone was seen a few times. The chain employs TRBV7-8 and TRBJ2-2, with 7 bases lining up with TRBD2. This CDR3 is 15 amino acids long. From germline, CDR1 is SGHVS and CDR2 FQNEAQ. With V trimmed by 11 bases and J by 4 bases, 13 bases remained unmatched. The CDR3 nucleotides are TGTGCCTCGACTAGAGCGGGGTCGACCACCGGGGAGCTGTTTTTT. Its protein product is CASTRAGSTTGELFF.

To note about this clone: One junction end disagrees with the germline gene, perhaps due to a read error. The V call is TRBV2, the J call TRBJ2-3; D might be TRBD2 (5 bases). CDR1 is SNHLY, CDR2 FYNNEI, per germline. This CDR3 comprises 14 residues. For the CDR3, the DNA is TGTGCCAGCAGTCAAGCGGCTAGCACAGATACGCAGTATTTT. Protein: CASSQAASTDTQYF. Full variable domain (outside the CDR3, taken from reference TRBV2 and TRBJ2-3): EPEVTQTPSHQVTQMGQEVILRCVPISNHLYFYWYRQILGQKVEFLVSFYNNEISEKSEIFDDQFSVERPDGSNFTLKIRSTKLEDSAMYFCASSQAASTDTQYFGPGTRLTVL.

The chain employs TRBV3-1 (or the pseudogene TRBV3-2) and TRBJ2-1; no firm D call. Germline lookup yields CDR1 LGHDT and CDR2 YNNKEL (reference sequence). V was shortened by 2 bases and J by 12 bases, with 14 bases between the two germline ends. CDR3 length equals 13 residues. The CDR3 bases are TGTGCCAGCAGCCAACGACTGGATTCCGGGCAGTTCTTC. It codes for CASSQRLDSGQFF.

The V call is TRBV4-1, the J call TRBJ2-7; 12 nucleotides line up with TRBD2. J was trimmed by 2 bases and V by 5 bases; bases with no gene match: 7. The CDR3 is 16 amino acids. Germline assignment: CDR1 MGHRA and CDR2 YSYEKL. The CDR3: CASSVGLAGPAYEQYF. Written as DNA, the CDR3 is TGCGCCAGCAGCGTTGGACTAGCGGGACCCGCCTACGAGCAGTACTTC.

This clone was picked up one time. The rearrangement links TRBV7-3 to TRBJ1-1; D remains unclear. V dropped 5 bases and J dropped 0 bases, with 7 bases sitting between them. In germline, CDR1 is SGHTA, CDR2 FQGTGA. This CDR3 region has 13 residues. DNA of the CDR3: TGTGCCAGCAGCATACAGATGAACACTGAAGCTTTCTTT. Translating it yields CASSIQMNTEAFF. The full variable domain, its missing parts supplied by reference TRBV7-3 and TRBJ1-1, is GAGVSQTPSNKVTEKGKYVELRCDPISGHTALYWYRQSLGQGPEFLIYFQGTGAADDSGLPNDRFFAVRPEGSVSTLKIQRTERGDSAVYLCASSIQMNTEAFFGQGTRLTVV.

The chain links TRBV5-1 to TRBJ1-3; 7 bases fit TRBD1. V lost 0 bases and J lost 0; bases outside the gene matches: 6. Per the germline V gene, CDR1 is SGHRS and CDR2 is YFSETQ. This CDR3 comprises 17 residues. CDR3 loop: CASSLVPGTVSGNTIYF. The CDR3 bases are TGCGCCAGCAGCTTGGTCCCCGGGACAGTCTCTGGAAACACCATATATTTT. Complete variable domain (other parts from reference TRBV5-1 and TRBJ1-3): KAGVTQTPRYLIKTRGQQVTLSCSPISGHRSVSWYQQTPGQGLQFLFEYFSETQRNKGNFPGRFSGRQFSNSRSEMNVSTLELGDSALYLCASSLVPGTVSGNTIYFGEGSWLTVV.

V and J are TRBV5-1 and TRBJ2-3; weak D call: TRBD1 (6 bases). Trimming removed 0 bases at V and 9 bases at J, with 11 bases between. CDR3 length: 13 amino acids. Germline V gives CDR1 SGHRS, CDR2 YFSETQ. Written as DNA, the CDR3 is TGCGCCAGCAGCTTGGTGGTTGGACAGACGCAGTATTTT. Amino acids: CASSLVVGQTQYF.

V and J are TRBV4-1 and TRBJ1-5, with no clear D. The germline CDR1 and CDR2 sequences are MGHRA and YSYEKL. This CDR3 spans 15 amino acids. V lost 0 bases and J 6 bases, leaving 12 bases between the germline ends. This CDR3 reads CASSQDERVTQPQHF. CDR3 nucleotides: TGCGCCAGCAGCCAAGACGAGAGGGTAACTCAGCCCCAGCATTTT.

The chain recombines TRBV3-1 (or the pseudogene TRBV3-2) with TRBJ1-2; maybe TRBD1 (6 bases). Germline V lookup: CDR1 LGHDT, CDR2 YNNKEL (reference sequence). Trimming took off 6 bases at V and 4 bases at J, with 15 bases between the two ends. The CDR3 loop spans 14 amino acids. The chain's CDR3 is CASRHRDKLYGYTF. CDR3 DNA sequence: TGTGCCAGCAGACATCGGGACAAACTCTATGGCTACACCTTC.

CDR3 nucleotides: TGCGCCAGCAGCCTGGACTTAGACTACGAGCAGTACTTC. It specifies CASSLDLDYEQYF. The gene calls are TRBV4-1 and TRBJ2-7; D might be TRBD2 (5 bases). The CDR3 length is 13 residues. Germline V gene lookup returns CDR1 MGHRA and CDR2 YSYEKL. V was pared by 4 bases and J by 3 bases, with 10 bases between.

V gene TRBV20-1 combines with J gene TRBJ2-5; D is unresolved. CDR1 is DFQATT and CDR2 is SNEGSKA in the germline V gene (reference sequence). Trimming left V 3 bases short and J 5 bases short, with 4 bases between. This CDR3 has 10 amino acids. Here the CDR3 DNA reads TGCAGTGCTAGTCCGGAGACCCAGTACTTC. Its protein is CSASPETQYF.

V and J are TRBV9 and TRBJ2-1, with TRBD2 identical over 8 bases. The V gene's germline CDR1 is SGDLS and CDR2 YYNGEE. There are 17 residues in the CDR3. With V trimmed by 4 bases and J by 0 bases, 9 bases remained unmatched. This chain's CDR3 is CASSITSGALSYNEQFF. Written as DNA, the CDR3 is TGTGCCAGCAGCATTACTAGCGGAGCCCTCTCCTACAATGAGCAGTTCTTC.

This clone has a single count. This sequence joins TRBV7-8 and TRBJ1-1; 8 nucleotides align to TRBD1. Germline V gene sequence: CDR1 SGHVS, CDR2 FQNEAQ. V lost 4 bases, J lost 4 bases, and 5 bases stayed unmatched. This CDR3 contains 14 residues. CDR3 in DNA: TGTGCCAGCAGCTCGGACAGGGCGGGCACTGAAGCTTTCTTT. It encodes CASSSDRAGTEAFF.

This clone showed up just once. The chain uses TRBV30 and TRBJ1-5; D call uncertain. Germline V gene data show CDR1 as GTSNPN and CDR2 as SVGIG (reference sequence). V was pared by 1 base and J by 3 bases, with 7 bases between. The CDR3 is made up of 13 amino acids. CDR3 nucleotide sequence: TGTGCCTGGAGTGACGGGAACAATCAGCCCCAGCATTTT. Translation gives CAWSDGNNQPQHF.

The V call is TRBV2, the J call TRBJ1-5; D unresolved. Per the germline V gene, CDR1 is SNHLY and CDR2 is FYNNEI. This CDR3 is 13 amino acids long. Trimming cost V 8 bases and J 3 bases, with 11 bases left between them. The CDR3 sequence: CASARGLNQPQHF. CDR3 nucleotides: TGTGCCAGCGCTCGGGGTCTCAATCAGCCCCAGCATTTT.

V and J are TRBV3-1 (or the pseudogene TRBV3-2) and TRBJ2-7, with 10 bases that match TRBD2. Per the germline V gene, CDR1 is LGHDT and CDR2 is YNNKEL (reference sequence). V lost 1 base to trimming and J lost 6 bases; unmatched junction nucleotides: 15. The CDR3 runs to 18 residues. CDR3 residues: CASSQGQRGGHYYLEQYF. For the CDR3, the DNA is TGTGCCAGCAGCCAAGGACAGCGGGGGGGCCACTATTACCTCGAGCAGTACTTC.

V is TRBV4-1 and J is TRBJ2-1; perhaps TRBD2 as D (6 bases). Germline CDR1 and CDR2: MGHRA and YSYEKL. The germline V and J ends were trimmed by 3 bases and 5 bases, with 17 bases remaining between them. This CDR3 has 16 residues. The CDR3 sequence is CASSHPLRRGNNEQFF. In DNA form, the CDR3 reads TGCGCCAGCAGCCACCCCCTTCGGAGGGGAAACAATGAGCAGTTCTTC.

The rearrangement links TRBV5-1 to TRBJ2-3, with 10 bases fitting TRBD2. Trimming took 0 bases from V and 0 from J; bases not matched to a gene: 4. Per the germline V gene, CDR1 is SGHRS and CDR2 is YFSETQ. CDR3 length: 17 amino acids. CDR3 loop: CASSLASSGGSTDTQYF. In DNA form, the CDR3 reads TGCGCCAGCAGCTTGGCGTCTAGCGGGGGCAGCACAGATACGCAGTATTTT.

CDR3 residues: CAGINRASRAEAFF. The CDR3, as DNA: TGTGCCGGCATAAACCGGGCCTCGAGGGCTGAAGCTTTCTTT. This chain uses TRBV30 with TRBJ1-1, with D unresolved. The CDR3 loop spans 14 amino acids. The germline CDR1 and CDR2 sequences are GTSNPN and SVGIG (reference sequence). V lost 8 bases to trimming and J lost 6 bases, with 22 bases between them.

The J gene is TRBJ1-2, the V gene TRBV6-5; 7 bases map to TRBD1. CDR1 and CDR2 from the germline V gene are MNHEY and SVGAGI. The CDR3 loop spans 13 amino acids. Trimming removed 5 bases from V and 3 bases from J; junction bases left unmatched: 3. Written as DNA, the CDR3 is TGTGCCAGCAGTCGACAGGGTTACTATGGCTACACCTTC. Its protein is CASSRQGYYGYTF.

J is TRBJ2-3 and V is TRBV5-1, with TRBD2 as a possible D gene (8 bases). Germline assignment: CDR1 SGHRS and CDR2 YFSETQ. The CDR3 spans 17 residues. Between the trimmed V and J ends, which lost 3 bases and 5 bases, there was a span of 22 bases. The CDR3 spells CASSSGLGGGSRDTQYF. For the CDR3, the DNA is TGCGCCAGCAGCTCGGGACTAGGAGGGGGCTCAAGAGATACGCAGTATTTT.

The V and J genes are TRBV15 and TRBJ2-3; 14 bases fit TRBD2. Germline V CDR1 and CDR2: LNHNV, YYDKDF (reference sequence). V shed 10 bases and J 1 base; nucleotides not matched to a gene: 10. This CDR3 comprises 17 residues. This chain's CDR3 is CANGGTSGSRGTDTQYF. CDR3 DNA sequence: TGTGCCAATGGGGGGACTAGCGGGAGTCGGGGCACAGATACGCAGTATTTT.

The chain recombines TRBV19 with TRBJ1-5; D gene unclear. This CDR3 comprises 12 residues. V lost 6 bases and J lost 7, with 10 bases in between. The germline V gene has CDR1 LNHDA and CDR2 SQIVND (reference sequence). CDR3 loop: CASSLIQQPQHF. CDR3 bases: TGTGCCAGTAGCCTAATCCAACAGCCCCAGCATTTT.

This sequence joins TRBV11-1 and TRBJ1-6; the D is unclear. CDR1 and CDR2 from the germline V gene are SGHAT and FQDESV (reference sequence). V was clipped by 2 bases and J by 6 bases, with 11 bases between them. This CDR3 has 15 residues. CDR3: CASSLSVTANSPLHF. The CDR3 coding sequence is TGTGCCAGCAGCTTAAGTGTAACAGCTAATTCACCCCTCCACTTT.

The rearrangement links TRBV30 to TRBJ2-7; TRBD1 might be the D (6 bases). CDR3 length: 13 amino acids. Per the germline V gene, CDR1 is GTSNPN and CDR2 is SVGIG (reference sequence). With 1 base removed from V and 3 bases from J, the gap between germline ends came to 10 bases. CDR3 bases: TGTGCCTGGAGTGCCGGGGACATCTACGAGCAGTACTTC. Residues: CAWSAGDIYEQYF.

A single count supports this clone. V and J are TRBV10-3 and TRBJ2-1; 9 nucleotides agree with TRBD2. The CDR3 runs 14 residues. The J segment lost 9 bases and the V segment lost 6 bases, leaving 9 bases of the junction unmatched. Per germline, CDR1 ENHRY and CDR2 SYGVKD. CDR3 nucleotides: TGTGCCATCAGACCTAGCGGGGAGAGAACTGAGCAGTTCTTC. It yields the protein CAIRPSGERTEQFF.